The clone carrying this T cell receptor beta chain was counted between two and nine times. Its specificity is not known. This entry is derived from a study of vaccination and CD4 T cells after COVID-19. Sequencing of cultured CD4+ T cell DNA used the Oncomine TCR Beta short-read assay. TCRdb redid the calling of the PCR reads with MiXCR, one entry per CDR3 protein. This table holds 10,000 to 15,000 distinct CDR3 sequences, around 53% found once. Germline values: CDR1 DFQATT, CDR2 SNEGSKA (reference sequence). With V trimmed by 3 bases and J by 1 base, 6 bases remained unmatched. This CDR3 spans 16 amino acids. As to treatment: roughly ten-day PBMC culture with coronavirus spike peptide pools or control peptides (ViraFEST assay).

V usage is TRBV20-1 and J usage is TRBJ1-4; the match to TRBD1 covers 9 bases. The TCR was taken from a human donor who had recovered from COVID-19. Sequencing was done on a sample of CD4+ T cells from blood, cultured in vitro. The CDR3 DNA follows: TGCAGTGCTAGGGGACAGGGACCCCTAACTAATGAAAAACTGTTTTTT. Its protein is CSARGQGPLTNEKLFF.